The 31 T cell receptor beta chains below all came from one sample that was sequenced in a study of T cells after yellow fever vaccination. Using its own MiXCR run on the 5' RACE reads, TCRdb lists one record per CDR3 protein. The sample records over 110,000 distinct CDR3 sequences, approximately 7.7% being singletons. Sequenced here: CD4+ T cells sorted from PBMCs, sampled 5 days after the yellow fever booster vaccination. Receptors were obtained from a man younger than 45 who received the YFV17D yellow fever vaccine.

In this sample, this clonotype turned up many times. This chain links TRBV7-9 with TRBJ1-4; TRBD1 matches at 11 bases. Germline lookup yields CDR1 SEHNR and CDR2 FQNEAQ (reference sequence). The CDR3 runs to 18 residues. V shed 5 bases and J 4 bases; nucleotides not matched to a gene: 12. The CDR3 DNA follows: TGTGCCAGCAGCCATACCGGGACAGGGGGATTAGTTAATGAAAAACTGTTTTTT. It codes for CASSHTGTGGLVNEKLFF. The entire variable domain, with the rest obtained from reference TRBV7-9 and TRBJ1-4, is as follows: DTGVSQNPRHKITKRGQNVTFRCDPISEHNRLYWYRQTLGQGPEFLTYFQNEAQLEKSRLLSDRFSAERPKGSFSTLEIQRTEQGDSAMYLCASSHTGTGGLVNEKLFFGSGTQLSVL.

There are many counts of this clonotype. V gene TRBV6-1 combines with J gene TRBJ2-1; TRBD2 matches 11 bases. The junction had 7 bases not matched to a gene; V was cut back by 6 bases and J by 9 bases. Germline V lookup: CDR1 MNHNS, CDR2 SASEGT. The CDR3 is 14 amino acids. The CDR3 spells CASSPTSGDTEQFF. CDR3 nucleotide sequence: TGTGCCAGCAGCCCGACTAGCGGGGACACTGAGCAGTTCTTC.

The table lists this clonotype with many counts. The V gene is TRBV29-1, the J gene TRBJ1-2, with D hard to call. The CDR3 length is 10 residues. The V and J ends lost 1 base and 5 bases respectively, with 2 bases between them. Germline CDR1 reads SQVTM; CDR2 reads ANQGSEA. As DNA, the CDR3 is TGCAGCGTTGAAGCATATGGCTACACCTTC. Translation: CSVEAYGYTF. The complete variable domain, with remaining parts taken from reference TRBV29-1 and TRBJ1-2, reads SAVISQKPSRDICQRGTSLTIQCQVDSQVTMMFWYRQQPGQSLTLIATANQGSEATYESGFVIDKFPISRPNLTFSTLTVSNMSPEDSSIYLCSVEAYGYTFGSGTRLTVV.

This clonotype was detected ten times or more. The rearrangement joins TRBV12-3 or TRBV12-4 to TRBJ2-1; tentative D call: TRBD2 (6 bases). The CDR3 spans 13 residues. The germline V and J ends were trimmed by 8 bases and 4 bases, with 12 bases remaining between them. CDR3 loop: CASSPGLYNEQFF. DNA of the CDR3: TGTGCCAGCTCCCCGGGACTGTACAATGAGCAGTTCTTC.

The sample holds many counts of this clonotype. The chain employs TRBV10-2 and TRBJ2-7; D may be TRBD1 (6 bases). Trimming cost V 3 bases and J 4 bases, with 7 bases left between them. CDR3 size: 12 residues. Germline lookup yields CDR1 WSHSY and CDR2 SAAADI. CDR3 DNA: TGCGCCAGCAGTGACGACAGGTACGAGCAGTACTTC. Protein: CASSDDRYEQYF.

Ten or more counts support this clonotype. The chain has TRBV15 and TRBJ2-2; 15 bases map to TRBD2. Germline V gene lookup returns CDR1 LNHNV and CDR2 YYDKDF (reference sequence). V was clipped by 2 bases and J by 1 base; unmatched bases: 8. The CDR3 is 20 amino acids. The CDR3 DNA follows: TGTGCCACCAGCAGATCAAGGACTAGCGGGGGGGATTTGAACACCGGGGAGCTGTTTTTT. Protein sequence: CATSRSRTSGGDLNTGELFF. Full variable domain (remainder filled in from reference TRBV15 and TRBJ2-2): DAMVIQNPRYQVTQFGKPVTLSCSQTLNHNVMYWYQQKSSQAPKLLFHYYDKDFNNEADTPDNFQSRRPNTSFCFLDIRSPGLGDTAMYLCATSRSRTSGGDLNTGELFFGEGSRLTVL.

Ten or more counts support this clonotype. The rearrangement links TRBV5-1 to TRBJ2-7, with D uncertain. CDR1 is SGHRS, CDR2 YFSETQ, per germline. V shed 4 bases and J shed 0 bases, with 8 bases lying between them. There are 13 residues in the CDR3. CDR3: CASSAESSYEQYF. The CDR3 DNA follows: TGCGCCAGCAGCGCCGAGAGCTCCTACGAGCAGTACTTC.

This clonotype was observed many times. The CDR3 sequence: CASSAIGMNTEAFF. CDR3 coding DNA: TGTGCCAGCAGCGCGATCGGCATGAACACTGAAGCTTTCTTT. This chain links TRBV9 with TRBJ1-1; the D is unclear. CDR3 length equals 14 residues. Germline V gene sequence: CDR1 SGDLS, CDR2 YYNGEE. V lost 3 bases and J 0 bases, leaving 9 bases between the germline ends. The full variable domain, with the rest looked up from reference TRBV9 and TRBJ1-1, is DSGVTQTPKHLITATGQRVTLRCSPRSGDLSVYWYQQSLDQGLQFLIQYYNGEERAKGNILERFSAQQFPDLHSELNLSSLELGDSALYFCASSAIGMNTEAFFGQGTRLTVV.

This clonotype was counted ten times or more. The chain links TRBV29-1 to TRBJ2-5, with D unresolved. Germline V lookup: CDR1 SQVTM, CDR2 ANQGSEA. Trimming removed 3 bases from V and 3 bases from J, with 8 bases in between. The CDR3 runs 12 residues. CDR3: CSVEGIEETQYF. CDR3 coding DNA: TGCAGCGTTGAGGGTATCGAAGAGACCCAGTACTTC.

This clonotype was counted many times. This chain joins TRBV7-3 and TRBJ1-1, with D perhaps TRBD1 (5 bases). The CDR3 length is 14 residues. V was cut by 5 bases and J by 0 bases, with 10 bases left in between. Germline V gene lookup returns CDR1 SGHTA and CDR2 FQGTGA. The CDR3 DNA sequence: TGTGCCAGCAGCCCAGGACACCTGAACACTGAAGCTTTCTTT. Translation gives CASSPGHLNTEAFF.

This clonotype was found many times. V is TRBV6-5 and J is TRBJ2-7; 10 bases line up with TRBD2. After removal of 4 bases from V and 4 bases from J, the junction contained 10 bases not matched to a gene. Germline loops: CDR1 MNHEY, CDR2 SVGAGI. The CDR3 totals 16 residues. The CDR3 DNA is TGTGCCAGCAGTTTCTTAGCGGGAGGCCAAAAATACGAGCAGTACTTC. Its protein is CASSFLAGGQKYEQYF.

This clonotype was observed many times. The J gene is TRBJ2-1, the V gene TRBV7-8; TRBD1 aligns across 10 bases. From germline, CDR1 is SGHVS and CDR2 FQNEAQ. The CDR3 has 15 residues. Trimming cost V 4 bases and J 5 bases; bases outside gene matches: 5. This CDR3 is CASSWGQGTNNEQFF. The CDR3 DNA follows: TGTGCCAGCAGCTGGGGACAGGGGACGAACAATGAGCAGTTCTTC.

This clonotype was seen ten or more times. The chain is built from TRBV6-1 and TRBJ2-1; TRBD2 aligns across 14 bases. Looked up from germline, CDR1 is MNHNS and CDR2 is SASEGT. V gave up 5 bases and J gave up 9 bases; unmatched junction bases: 6. This CDR3 region has 15 residues. The DNA of the CDR3 is TGTGCCAGCAGTCGGACTAGCGGGAGGTTTAGTGAGCAGTTCTTC. As protein: CASSRTSGRFSEQFF.

The chain joins TRBV10-3 to TRBJ2-7, with a possible D match to TRBD1 (5 bases). CDR1 ENHRY and CDR2 SYGVKD come from the germline V gene. The CDR3 sequence is 14 residues long. V shed 2 bases and J shed 5 bases, with 13 bases lying between them. Written as DNA, the CDR3 is TGTGCCATCAGTGAGAGTCGCGACAGAGACGAGCAGTACTTC. Translating it yields CAISESRDRDEQYF.

This clonotype was seen many times. This chain links TRBV7-2 with TRBJ2-1; possibly TRBD2 for D (6 bases). Trimming removed 1 base at V and 12 bases at J, with 16 bases between. Germline-derived CDR1 and CDR2 are SGHTA and FQGNSA. The CDR3 has 14 residues. CDR3 coding DNA: TGTGCCAGCAGCTTAGGGGGGGAAACCACCGGGCAGTTCTTC. Amino acids: CASSLGGETTGQFF.

This clonotype has a count of ten or more. This sequence joins TRBV12-3 or TRBV12-4 and TRBJ2-3, with D perhaps TRBD1 or TRBD2 (5 bases each). Deletions cut 6 bases from V and 1 base from J, with 17 bases between. The CDR3 contains 16 residues. CDR3 loop: CASSHMPGRRTDTQYF. In nucleotides, the CDR3 is TGTGCCAGCAGCCACATGCCGGGACGGCGCACAGATACGCAGTATTTT.

With regard to this clonotype: A read error may be the cause here, since a much bigger clone is one base away. V gene TRBV19 combines with J gene TRBJ2-1; a weak D match, TRBD2 (5 bases). The CDR3 consists of 14 residues. Trimming took off 7 bases at V and 3 bases at J, with 13 bases between the two ends. CDR1 LNHDA and CDR2 SQIVND come from the germline V gene (reference sequence). The chain's CDR3 is CASMGEGSYNEQFF. CDR3 coding DNA: TGTGCCAGTATGGGAGAGGGCAGCTACAATGAGCAGTTCTTC.

This clonotype was recorded many times. This rearrangement joins TRBV14 to TRBJ2-5; D gene uncertain. The V gene lost 1 base and the J gene lost 2 bases, with 5 bases spanning the gap. The CDR3 is 13 residues long. Looked up from germline, CDR1 is SGHDN and CDR2 is FVKESK. The CDR3, as DNA: TGTGCCAGCAGCCAAGGTACTCAAGAGACCCAGTACTTC. This gives the protein CASSQGTQETQYF.

This clonotype has only a few counts. This rearrangement joins TRBV11-2 to TRBJ2-7; TRBD1 matches at 7 bases. Per germline, CDR1 SGHAT and CDR2 FQNNGV. This CDR3 region has 13 residues. With V trimmed by 3 bases and J by 9 bases, 8 bases remained unmatched. The CDR3 protein is CASSLYRGLVQYF. The CDR3 DNA reads TGTGCCAGCAGCTTGTACAGGGGTTTGGTGCAGTACTTC.

This clonotype occurred many times. The chain recombines TRBV9 with TRBJ2-1, with 13 positions matching TRBD2. Germline loops: CDR1 SGDLS, CDR2 YYNGEE. The CDR3 runs to 16 residues. V lost 3 bases and J lost 8; bases outside the gene matches: 8. DNA for the CDR3: TGTGCCAGCAGCGCAGGACTAGCGGGAGTCATGCATGAGCAGTTCTTC. As protein: CASSAGLAGVMHEQFF.

This clonotype showed up many times. Here the CDR3 reads CSARKGLAGAYEQYF. DNA for the CDR3: TGCAGTGCTAGGAAAGGACTAGCGGGCGCATACGAGCAGTACTTC. The chain is built from TRBV20-1 and TRBJ2-7; 11 bases agree with TRBD2. In germline, CDR1 is DFQATT, CDR2 SNEGSKA (reference sequence). The CDR3 is made up of 15 amino acids. With 3 bases clipped from V and 4 bases from J, the junction kept 8 bases outside the gene matches.

In its sample, this clonotype was seen many times. The chain employs TRBV18 and TRBJ2-5; D is possibly TRBD1 (6 bases). The CDR3 covers 14 residues. CDR1 is KGHSH, CDR2 LQKENI, per germline. Trimming stripped 3 bases from V and 5 bases from J, with 13 bases between. DNA for the CDR3: TGTGCCAGCTCACCGGACACAGGGTTGGAGACCCAGTACTTC. It translates to CASSPDTGLETQYF.

This clonotype was picked up many times. The chain uses TRBV7-2 and TRBJ2-3; D gene unclear. Per germline, CDR1 SGHTA and CDR2 FQGNSA. V lost 5 bases and J 10 bases, leaving 13 bases between the germline ends. This CDR3 spans 12 amino acids. The DNA for the CDR3 is TGTGCCAGCAGCCCCGTGGGCTCCGCGCAGTATTTT. Protein product: CASSPVGSAQYF.

In its sample, this clonotype was seen a few times. The genes are TRBV10-3 and TRBJ2-7; TRBD1 matches 11 bases. The CDR3 totals 15 residues. Germline lookup yields CDR1 ENHRY and CDR2 SYGVKD. V trimming: 11 bases; J trimming: 3 bases; junction bases outside the gene matches: 12. The chain's CDR3 is CAVIGGTGGVYEQYF. For the CDR3, the DNA is TGTGCCGTGATTGGCGGGACAGGGGGTGTCTACGAGCAGTACTTC.

Ten or more counts support this clonotype. V gene TRBV5-1 combines with J gene TRBJ2-2; TRBD2 aligns across 10 bases. The germline V gene has CDR1 SGHRS and CDR2 YFSETQ. The CDR3 consists of 15 residues. Trimming cost V 4 bases and J 8 bases; bases outside gene matches: 8. The CDR3 protein is CASSGLAGEQGELFF. The DNA for the CDR3 is TGCGCCAGCAGCGGTCTAGCGGGAGAGCAGGGGGAGCTGTTTTTT.

This clonotype came up many times. The rearrangement uses TRBV6-5 and TRBJ2-5; the D gene is possibly TRBD1 (5 bases). Germline loops: CDR1 MNHEY, CDR2 SVGAGI. The ends were cut back, 4 bases at V and 6 bases at J, with 12 bases in the middle. This CDR3 region has 13 residues. The DNA for the CDR3 is TGTGCCAGCAGTTTTCCGGACAAAAAGACCCAGTACTTC. This gives the protein CASSFPDKKTQYF.

A few counts support this clonotype. The chain uses TRBV20-1 and TRBJ2-4; D is perhaps TRBD2 (5 bases). Germline CDR1 is DFQATT and CDR2 is SNEGSKA (reference sequence). This CDR3 contains 13 residues. V lost 3 bases, J lost 5 bases, and 11 bases lay in between. DNA for the CDR3: TGCAGTGCTAGTTCGGGATTCGAAAACATTCAGTACTTC. Protein: CSASSGFENIQYF.

This clonotype appeared many times. The rearrangement links TRBV6-5 to TRBJ2-1; D not resolved. The V gene's germline CDR1 is MNHEY and CDR2 SVGAGI. The CDR3 has 11 amino acids. V dropped 7 bases and J dropped 4 bases, with 5 bases sitting between them. CDR3 in DNA: TGTGCCAGCACTTTATACAATGAGCAGTTCTTC. Translation gives CASTLYNEQFF.

Ten or more counts support this clonotype. The rearrangement joins TRBV7-9 to TRBJ2-5; TRBD2 matches at 7 bases. Germline CDR1 and CDR2: SEHNR and FQNEAQ (reference sequence). V lost 7 bases and J lost 5; bases outside the gene matches: 13. The CDR3 runs 15 residues. Written as DNA, the CDR3 is TGTGCCAGCAACCGACGGAGCGGGATCTGGGAGACCCAGTACTTC. Amino acid sequence: CASNRRSGIWETQYF. Complete variable domain (other parts from reference TRBV7-9 and TRBJ2-5): DTGVSQNPRHKITKRGQNVTFRCDPISEHNRLYWYRQTLGQGPEFLTYFQNEAQLEKSRLLSDRFSAERPKGSFSTLEIQRTEQGDSAMYLCASNRRSGIWETQYFGPGTRLLVL.

This clonotype has a count of ten or more. This chain joins TRBV10-3 and TRBJ2-6, with a possible D match to TRBD2 (5 bases). Germline CDR1 reads ENHRY; CDR2 reads SYGVKD. V lost 5 bases to trimming and J lost 2 bases, with 16 bases between them. This CDR3 is 17 amino acids long. The CDR3 sequence: CAISPGPRGPGANVLTF. The CDR3 nucleotides are TGTGCCATCAGTCCCGGGCCCAGAGGGCCTGGGGCCAACGTCCTGACTTTC.

This clonotype has a count of ten or more. CDR3 DNA sequence: TGTGCCAGCAGCAAAGAGGCTAGCGGGGAAGCCTACGAGCAGTACTTC. This gives the protein CASSKEASGEAYEQYF. The chain is built from TRBV21-1 and TRBJ2-7; TRBD2 reflects the table's D call only, with no check against the DNA. TRBV21-1 is classified as a pseudogene. The CDR3 totals 16 residues.